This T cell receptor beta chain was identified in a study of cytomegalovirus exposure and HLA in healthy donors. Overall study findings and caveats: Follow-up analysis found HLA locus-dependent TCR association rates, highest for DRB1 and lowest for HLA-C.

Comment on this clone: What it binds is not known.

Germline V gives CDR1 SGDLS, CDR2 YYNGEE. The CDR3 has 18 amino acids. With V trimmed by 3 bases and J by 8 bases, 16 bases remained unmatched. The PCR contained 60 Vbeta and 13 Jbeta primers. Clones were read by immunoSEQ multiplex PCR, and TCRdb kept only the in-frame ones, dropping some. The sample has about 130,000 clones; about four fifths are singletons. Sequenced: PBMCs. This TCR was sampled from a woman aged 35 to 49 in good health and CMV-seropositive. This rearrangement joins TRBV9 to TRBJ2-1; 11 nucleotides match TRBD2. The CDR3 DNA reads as TGTGCCAGCAGCGGGAAAGATAGCGGGAGGGCCTTCATCCATGAGCAGTTCTTC. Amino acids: CASSGKDSGRAFIHEQFF. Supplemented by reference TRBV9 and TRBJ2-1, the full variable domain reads DSGVTQTPKHLITATGQRVTLRCSPRSGDLSVYWYQQSLDQGLQFLIQYYNGEERAKGNILERFSAQQFPDLHSELNLSSLELGDSALYFCASSGKDSGRAFIHEQFFGPGTRLTVL.